Below, 27 T cell receptor beta chains from the same sample are listed, as sequenced in a study of chemoradiotherapy in HPV16-positive cancers. The data were produced by immunoSEQ multiplex PCR, yet TCRdb's version contains in-frame clones alone and is incomplete. This sample has about 12,000 clones, with over 65% found just once. The sample was collected from a patient who underwent chemoradiotherapy. The receptors were sampled from a human donor with HPV-associated anogenital cancer.

This clone has only a few counts. The chain has TRBV30 and TRBJ2-3, with 9 bases matching TRBD2. J gave up 3 bases and V 8 bases, and 3 bases lay outside the gene matches. Germline values: CDR1 GTSNPN, CDR2 SVGIG (reference sequence). The CDR3 is 12 amino acids. This CDR3 reads CAAAGGTDTQYF. CDR3 nucleotides: TGTGCCGCAGCGGGGGGAACAGATACGCAGTATTTT.

The chain couples TRBV5-4 to TRBJ2-4; D is perhaps TRBD1 or TRBD2 (5 bases each). Trimming took 1 base from V and 6 from J, leaving 8 bases between them. This CDR3 contains 13 residues. CDR1 and CDR2 from the germline V gene are SGHNT and YYREEE (reference sequence). The CDR3 DNA is TGTGCCAGCAGCTTGCCGGGACGAAACATTCAGTACTTC. Its translation is CASSLPGRNIQYF.

The chain employs TRBV6-1 and TRBJ1-1; no clear D. The V gene lost 4 bases and the J gene lost 3 bases, with 15 bases spanning the gap. CDR1 is MNHNS and CDR2 is SASEGT in the germline V gene. This CDR3 is built from 15 residues. This chain's CDR3 is CASSAWVGVDTEAFF. In nucleotides, the CDR3 is TGTGCCAGCAGTGCGTGGGTTGGGGTAGACACTGAAGCTTTCTTT.

V and J are TRBV6-1 and TRBJ1-4; a possible D gene is TRBD1 (6 bases). CDR3 size: 14 residues. V lost 8 bases and J lost 5, with 15 bases in between. The germline gives CDR1 MNHNS, CDR2 SASEGT. CDR3 region: CASVLGQTNEKLFF. CDR3 bases: TGTGCCAGCGTTCTCGGACAGACCAATGAAAAACTGTTTTTT.

The rearrangement links TRBV5-1 to TRBJ1-1; D is undetermined. The germline V gene has CDR1 SGHRS and CDR2 YFSETQ. This CDR3 has 14 amino acids. Between the trimmed V and J ends, which lost 4 bases and 0 bases, there was a span of 10 bases. CDR3 in amino acids: CASSREGLNTEAFF. Here the CDR3 DNA reads TGCGCCAGCAGCCGGGAGGGATTGAACACTGAAGCTTTCTTT.

The chain uses TRBV9 and TRBJ2-1; no firm D call. The germline V gene has CDR1 SGDLS and CDR2 YYNGEE. V shed 0 bases and J shed 8 bases, with 12 bases lying between them. The CDR3 runs 14 residues. CDR3 amino acids: CASSVGIYQDEQFF. The CDR3 DNA reads as TGTGCCAGCAGCGTAGGGATATATCAGGATGAGCAGTTCTTC.

The rearrangement links TRBV28 to TRBJ2-7, with TRBD2 matching over 11 bases. The CDR3 runs 14 residues. Trimming took 5 bases from V and 7 from J; bases not matched to a gene: 7. CDR1 and CDR2 from the germline V gene are MDHEN and SYDVKM. The CDR3 spells CASSQLAGVNEQYF. The CDR3, as DNA: TGTGCCAGCAGTCAACTAGCGGGAGTCAATGAGCAGTACTTC. The full variable domain, with the rest looked up from reference TRBV28 and TRBJ2-7, is DVKVTQSSRYLVKRTGEKVFLECVQDMDHENMFWYRQDPGLGLRLIYFSYDVKMKEKGDIPEGYSVSREKKERFSLILESASTNQTSMYLCASSQLAGVNEQYFGPGTRLTVT.

This clone was detected a few times. In DNA form, the CDR3 reads TGTGCCAGCAGTCCGCTCCCGACAGGGGTGGCAGATACGCAGTATTTT. It is translated as CASSPLPTGVADTQYF. This chain uses TRBV27 with TRBJ2-3; 8 positions agree with TRBD1. With V trimmed by 5 bases and J by 4 bases, 11 bases remained unmatched. There are 16 residues in the CDR3. Germline lookup yields CDR1 MNHEY and CDR2 SMNVEV (reference sequence).

The chain joins TRBV7-9 to TRBJ2-7, with D uncertain. CDR3 length equals 13 residues. V lost 0 bases, J lost 5 bases, and 8 bases lay in between. Germline-derived CDR1 and CDR2 are SEHNR and FQNEAQ (reference sequence). The CDR3 region has the DNA TGTGCCAGCAGCTTAGCAGGTGGGGACGAGCAGTACTTC. Amino acids: CASSLAGGDEQYF.

The table lists this clone with a count of one. The chain carries TRBV7-3 and TRBJ2-2; possibly TRBD1 or TRBD2 for D (5 bases each). This CDR3 is 13 amino acids long. Germline-derived CDR1 and CDR2 are SGHTA and FQGTGA. V dropped 3 bases and J dropped 7 bases, with 9 bases sitting between them. Written as DNA, the CDR3 is TGTGCCAGCAGCTTCGGGACGGTCGGGGAGCTGTTTTTT. Its protein is CASSFGTVGELFF.

This chain uses TRBV5-4 with TRBJ1-2; a weak D match, TRBD1 (6 bases). CDR3 length: 12 amino acids. Looked up from germline, CDR1 is SGHNT and CDR2 is YYREEE (reference sequence). Trimming took off 5 bases at V and 6 bases at J, with 11 bases between the two ends. This chain's CDR3 is CASSNRADGYTF. The CDR3 nucleotides are TGTGCCAGCAGTAACAGGGCGGATGGCTACACCTTC.

V is TRBV28 and J is TRBJ2-7; 8 nucleotides agree with TRBD1. Germline lookup yields CDR1 MDHEN and CDR2 SYDVKM. This CDR3 comprises 15 residues. With V trimmed by 7 bases and J by 1 base, 9 bases remained unmatched. The CDR3 loop reads CASTLRDRMSYEQYF. DNA of the CDR3: TGTGCCAGCACCTTGCGGGACAGGATGTCCTACGAGCAGTACTTC.

This clone has more than one count but fewer than ten. J is TRBJ2-2 and V is TRBV7-2, with D unclear. V shed 4 bases and J shed 2 bases, with 11 bases lying between them. The length of the CDR3 is 15 residues. The germline V gene has CDR1 SGHTA and CDR2 FQGNSA. CDR3: CASSSRPPNTGELFF. Here the CDR3 DNA reads TGTGCCAGCAGCTCTCGGCCCCCAAACACCGGGGAGCTGTTTTTT.

This clone was seen more than once but under ten times. The CDR3 region is CASSYSGTSGSYEQYF. The CDR3 nucleotides are TGTGCCAGCAGCTACTCCGGGACTAGCGGCTCCTACGAGCAGTACTTC. This chain links TRBV7-6 with TRBJ2-7; TRBD2 aligns across 11 bases. V gave up 4 bases and J gave up 0 bases; unmatched junction bases: 5. CDR1 and CDR2 (germline): SGHVS, FNYEAQ. This CDR3 spans 16 amino acids.

CDR3 nucleotide sequence: TGTGCCAGTAGTATATTGGGGGGGACCTCCTCTTACAATGAGCAGTTCTTC. Its translation is CASSILGGTSSYNEQFF. V usage is TRBV19 and J usage is TRBJ2-1, with 7 bases aligning to TRBD2. Trimming removed 2 bases from V and 4 bases from J; junction bases left unmatched: 11. This CDR3 is 17 amino acids long. The germline V gene encodes CDR1 LNHDA and CDR2 SQIVND (reference sequence).

The V call is TRBV14, the J call TRBJ1-1; weak D call: TRBD1 (5 bases). Between the trimmed V and J ends, which lost 4 bases and 2 bases, there was a span of 17 bases. The CDR3 is 16 amino acids. The germline V gene encodes CDR1 SGHDN and CDR2 FVKESK. The CDR3 is CASSPPLGGGNTEAFF. CDR3 sequence (DNA): TGTGCCAGCAGCCCCCCCTTGGGGGGGGGTAACACTGAAGCTTTCTTT.

The chain carries TRBV7-8 and TRBJ1-1; TRBD1 might be the D (5 bases). Germline V lookup: CDR1 SGHVS, CDR2 FQNEAQ. The CDR3 has 15 amino acids. Trimming shortened V by 5 bases and J by 4 bases, and 17 bases separated the two germline ends. In DNA form, the CDR3 reads TGTGCCAGCAGCCCCAGCCGCGGGGGATTCACTGAAGCTTTCTTT. This encodes CASSPSRGGFTEAFF. The whole variable domain, filled in from reference TRBV7-8 and TRBJ1-1, reads GAGVSQSPRYKVAKRGQDVALRCDPISGHVSLFWYQQALGQGPEFLTYFQNEAQLDKSGLPSDRFFAERPEGSVSTLKIQRTQQEDSAVYLCASSPSRGGFTEAFFGQGTRLTVV.

V usage is TRBV15 and J usage is TRBJ1-1; TRBD1 matches 11 bases. Per germline, CDR1 LNHNV and CDR2 YYDKDF (reference sequence). This CDR3 region has 16 residues. The ends lost 4 bases at V and 6 bases at J; junction bases unmatched: 10. The CDR3 DNA reads TGTGCCACCAGCAAAAAATCCGGACAGGGGGCCTCTGAAGCTTTCTTT. Its translation: CATSKKSGQGASEAFF.

This sequence joins TRBV19 and TRBJ2-1; the match to TRBD1 covers 9 bases. Trimming cost V 5 bases and J 2 bases; bases outside gene matches: 7. CDR1 LNHDA and CDR2 SQIVND come from the germline V gene (reference sequence). This CDR3 has 16 residues. CDR3 loop: CASSQNRDRAYNEQFF. As DNA, the CDR3 is TGTGCCAGTAGTCAGAATAGGGACAGGGCCTACAATGAGCAGTTCTTC.

This chain uses TRBV29-1 with TRBJ2-5, with 8 bases lining up with TRBD2. CDR1 and CDR2 (germline): SQVTM, ANQGSEA. With V trimmed by 6 bases and J by 4 bases, 7 bases remained unmatched. The CDR3 runs to 13 residues. The CDR3 nucleotides read TGCAGCGTCCGACCGGGACTAGTAGAGACCCAGTACTTC. This encodes CSVRPGLVETQYF.

This clone was picked up one time. J is TRBJ2-1 and V is TRBV23-1, with D possibly TRBD2 on 6 matching bases. TRBV23-1 carries the ORF label, with uncertain function. Trimming left V 2 bases short and J 0 bases short, with 17 bases between. This CDR3 is built from 18 residues. Written as DNA, the CDR3 is TGCGCCAGCAGTCAAGACTCCGGACTAACCCCCTCCTACAATGAGCAGTTCTTC. As protein: CASSQDSGLTPSYNEQFF.

The chain is built from TRBV27 and TRBJ2-5; TRBD1 matches at 7 bases. V lost 4 bases to trimming and J lost 7 bases; unmatched junction nucleotides: 12. Germline V gives CDR1 MNHEY, CDR2 SMNVEV (reference sequence). The CDR3 runs to 15 residues. CDR3 residues: CASSSPGGPSRTQYF. DNA of the CDR3: TGTGCCAGCAGTTCCCCAGGGGGTCCTTCAAGGACCCAGTACTTC.

The chain employs TRBV19 and TRBJ2-2; no firm D call. V lost 9 bases and J 5 bases, leaving 7 bases between the germline ends. Germline-derived CDR1 and CDR2 are LNHDA and SQIVND (reference sequence). This CDR3 spans 11 amino acids. The CDR3 DNA is TGTGCCAGCAGAAGAACCGGGGAGCTGTTTTTT. This sequence encodes CASRRTGELFF.

This chain links TRBV2 with TRBJ1-5; maybe TRBD1 (6 bases). CDR1 is SNHLY, CDR2 FYNNEI, per germline. The CDR3 runs 15 residues. Trimming stripped 5 bases from V and 6 bases from J, with 17 bases between. The DNA of the CDR3 is TGTGCCAGCAGTTCCCTGGACAGAAGGGGTCAGCCCCAGCATTTT. Its translation: CASSSLDRRGQPQHF.

The V and J genes are TRBV9 and TRBJ2-3, with TRBD2 matching 11 bases. J was trimmed by 10 bases and V by 0 bases; bases with no gene match: 4. CDR3 length: 14 residues. Germline lookup yields CDR1 SGDLS and CDR2 YYNGEE. The CDR3 region is CASSVATSGSAQYF. CDR3 in DNA: TGTGCCAGCAGCGTAGCTACTAGCGGGAGTGCGCAGTATTTT.

By sample share, this clone is medium-sized. The chain recombines TRBV19 with TRBJ1-5, with 7 bases matching TRBD1. There are 15 residues in the CDR3. Trimming removed 9 bases from V and 5 bases from J; junction bases left unmatched: 13. From germline, CDR1 is LNHDA and CDR2 SQIVND (reference sequence). Here the CDR3 reads CASRQGGTAYQPQHF. For the CDR3, the DNA is TGTGCCAGCCGGCAGGGAGGGACAGCCTATCAGCCCCAGCATTTT.

V usage is TRBV30 and J usage is TRBJ2-1; D remains unclear. From germline, CDR1 is GTSNPN and CDR2 SVGIG (reference sequence). The CDR3 sequence is 13 residues long. V lost 0 bases and J 3 bases, leaving 6 bases between the germline ends. DNA for the CDR3: TGTGCCTGGAGTGTACTAAACTACAATGAGCAGTTCTTC. Its translation: CAWSVLNYNEQFF. Full variable domain (rest looked up from reference TRBV30 and TRBJ2-1): SQTIHQWPATLVQPVGSPLSLECTVEGTSNPNLYWYRQAAGRGLQLLFYSVGIGQISSEVPQNLSASRPQDRQFILSSKKLLLSDSGFYLCAWSVLNYNEQFFGPGTRLTVL.